The 11 T cell receptor beta chains below come from one sample, sequenced in a study of T-cell memory formation after mild COVID-19 listed by TCRdb under 2021. The library was built by means of 5' RACE. The data were produced on an Illumina NovaSeq 6000. Clones were called with MiXCR by TCRdb after fastp trimmed the public reads at Q25, and only in-frame beta chains were retained. Under each unique CDR3 protein, matching rows form one entry showing the most common genes and DNA. Across this sample there are roughly 300,000 distinct CDR3 sequences, with roughly 8.2% seen only once. The ten largest clones capture about 20% of the sample. Source material: PBMCs or a T cell subset sorted from them (not recorded which). Receptors were obtained from a man in his late teens or twenties who had mild COVID-19 (a few samples of this study predate the infection). The sample titles of this study are shuffled in the database, so cell type and time point are left out; the donor was told from shared clones.

The rearrangement links TRBV7-7 to TRBJ2-1, with D unresolved. V was clipped by 4 bases and J by 6 bases, with 13 bases between them. This CDR3 region has 14 residues. The germline V gene encodes CDR1 SSHAT and CDR2 FNYEAQ (reference sequence). The CDR3 coding sequence is TGTGCCAGCAGCTCGAATCATTTCGGCAATGAGCAGTTCTTC. Protein product: CASSSNHFGNEQFF.

This clonotype was seen more than once but under ten times. This chain uses TRBV6-6 with TRBJ1-6; TRBD1 aligns across 9 bases. The CDR3 is made up of 15 amino acids. Germline lookup yields CDR1 MNHNY and CDR2 SVGAGI (reference sequence). The ends lost 5 bases at V and 8 bases at J; junction bases unmatched: 7. The CDR3 bases are TGTGCCAGCAGTCAAACGGGACAGGGAGATTCACCCCTCCACTTT. Amino acids: CASSQTGQGDSPLHF.

This chain uses TRBV7-2 with TRBJ2-3; the D call may be TRBD1 or TRBD2 (5 bases each). V dropped 5 bases and J dropped 6 bases, with 15 bases sitting between them. The CDR3 consists of 14 residues. Germline V gene lookup returns CDR1 SGHTA and CDR2 FQGNSA. The DNA of the CDR3 is TGTGCCAGCAGCCCCCGACAGTGGAGGGATACGCAGTATTTT. As protein: CASSPRQWRDTQYF.

The rearrangement joins TRBV4-2 to TRBJ2-1; D remains unclear. CDR1 is LGHNA and CDR2 is YNFKEQ in the germline V gene. This CDR3 spans 15 amino acids. V shed 1 base and J shed 6 bases, with 13 bases lying between them. In DNA, the CDR3 is TGTGCCAGCAGCCAAGGTTCTGTGTCCCCCAATGAGCAGTTCTTC. It specifies CASSQGSVSPNEQFF.

For the CDR3, the DNA is TGTGCCAGCAGGGGAGCGGGGTCAGAGACCCAGTACTTC. Translating gives CASRGAGSETQYF. The chain links TRBV7-2 to TRBJ2-5; 7 bases line up with TRBD2. Unmatched junction bases numbered 5, after V lost 6 bases and J lost 4 bases. This CDR3 is 13 amino acids long. Germline CDR1 and CDR2: SGHTA and FQGNSA.

J is TRBJ2-3 and V is TRBV29-1; TRBD2 is a possible D gene (7 bases). Germline V gene data show CDR1 as SQVTM and CDR2 as ANQGSEA. The CDR3 totals 15 residues. The V gene lost 3 bases and the J gene lost 4 bases, with 17 bases spanning the gap. The CDR3 nucleotides read TGCAGCGTTGATAGTCGGGGGGCCGGCTCAGATACGCAGTATTTT. Translating gives CSVDSRGAGSDTQYF.

V and J are TRBV7-9 and TRBJ2-5; unclear D gene. Trimming removed 1 base from V and 8 bases from J, with 8 bases in between. The CDR3 sequence is 12 residues long. Germline CDR1 is SEHNR and CDR2 is FQNEAQ (reference sequence). The CDR3 DNA is TGTGCCAGCAGCTTAGTCGGATCTACCCAGTACTTC. Its protein is CASSLVGSTQYF.

This clonotype was detected many times. The chain recombines TRBV6-5 with TRBJ2-3; D not resolved. The V and J ends lost 2 bases and 0 bases respectively, with 3 bases between them. The CDR3 is made up of 13 amino acids. In germline, CDR1 is MNHEY, CDR2 SVGAGI. The CDR3 sequence: CASSYRSTDTQYF. For the CDR3, the DNA is TGTGCCAGCAGTTACCGTAGCACAGATACGCAGTATTTT.

The chain recombines TRBV6-6 with TRBJ1-1; 7 nucleotides match TRBD1. The CDR3 has 14 residues. V trimming: 9 bases; J trimming: 5 bases; junction bases outside the gene matches: 12. The germline V gene has CDR1 MNHNY and CDR2 SVGAGI (reference sequence). CDR3 DNA: TGTGCCAGTTTTCTAAACAGGGGAGGGACTGAAGCTTTCTTT. Protein product: CASFLNRGGTEAFF.

This clonotype was detected only a few times. The rearrangement uses TRBV27 and TRBJ2-3; D gene unclear. The CDR3 is made up of 13 amino acids. Germline values: CDR1 MNHEY, CDR2 SMNVEV (reference sequence). Trimming took 3 bases from V and 5 from J, leaving 9 bases between them. CDR3 protein: CASSFPSGDTQYF. CDR3 DNA: TGTGCCAGCAGTTTCCCCAGTGGAGATACGCAGTATTTT.

This clonotype has just a few counts. The V and J genes are TRBV27 and TRBJ2-3; TRBD1 or TRBD2 may be the D gene (5 bases each). Germline lookup yields CDR1 MNHEY and CDR2 SMNVEV (reference sequence). This CDR3 has 15 residues. V was clipped by 8 bases and J by 0 bases, with 15 bases between them. The CDR3 region has the DNA TGTGCCAGCGCATTCGGGACCCCCAGCACAGATACGCAGTATTTT. Its protein product is CASAFGTPSTDTQYF.